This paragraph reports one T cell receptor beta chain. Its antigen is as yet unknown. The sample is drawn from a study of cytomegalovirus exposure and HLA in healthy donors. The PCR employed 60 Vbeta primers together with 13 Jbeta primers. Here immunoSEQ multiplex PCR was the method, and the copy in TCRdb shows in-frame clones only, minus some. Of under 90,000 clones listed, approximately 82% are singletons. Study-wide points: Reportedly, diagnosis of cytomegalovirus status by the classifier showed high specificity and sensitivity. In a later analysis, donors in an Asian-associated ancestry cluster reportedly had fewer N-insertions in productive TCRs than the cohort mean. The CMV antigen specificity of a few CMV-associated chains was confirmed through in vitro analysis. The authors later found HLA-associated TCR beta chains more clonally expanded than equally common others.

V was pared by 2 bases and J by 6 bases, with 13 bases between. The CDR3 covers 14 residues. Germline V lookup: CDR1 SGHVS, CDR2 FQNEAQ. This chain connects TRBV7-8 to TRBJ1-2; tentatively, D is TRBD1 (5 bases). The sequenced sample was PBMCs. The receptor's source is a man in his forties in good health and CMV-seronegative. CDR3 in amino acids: CASSLRWGGDGYTF. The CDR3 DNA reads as TGTGCCAGCAGCTTAAGGTGGGGAGGGGATGGCTACACCTTC.